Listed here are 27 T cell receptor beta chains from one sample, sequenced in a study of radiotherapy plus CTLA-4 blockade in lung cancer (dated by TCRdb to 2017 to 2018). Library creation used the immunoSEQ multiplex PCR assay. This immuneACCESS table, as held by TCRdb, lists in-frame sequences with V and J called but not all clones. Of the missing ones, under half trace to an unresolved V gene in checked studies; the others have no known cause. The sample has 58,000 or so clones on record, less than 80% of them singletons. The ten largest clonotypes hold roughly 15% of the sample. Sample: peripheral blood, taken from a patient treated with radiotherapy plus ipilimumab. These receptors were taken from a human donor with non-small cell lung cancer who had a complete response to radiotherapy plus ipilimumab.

The CDR3: CATSRDRGLQPQHF. In DNA form, the CDR3 reads TGTGCCACCAGCAGGGACAGGGGGCTTCAGCCCCAGCATTTT. The chain recombines TRBV15 with TRBJ1-5; 11 bases line up with TRBD1. Germline V CDR1 and CDR2: LNHNV, YYDKDF (reference sequence). The CDR3 covers 14 residues. The J segment lost 6 bases and the V segment lost 3 bases, leaving 1 base of the junction unmatched. Looking up the rest from reference TRBV15 and TRBJ1-5 gives the full variable domain: DAMVIQNPRYQVTQFGKPVTLSCSQTLNHNVMYWYQQKSSQAPKLLFHYYDKDFNNEADTPDNFQSRRPNTSFCFLDIRSPGLGDTAMYLCATSRDRGLQPQHFGDGTRLSIL.

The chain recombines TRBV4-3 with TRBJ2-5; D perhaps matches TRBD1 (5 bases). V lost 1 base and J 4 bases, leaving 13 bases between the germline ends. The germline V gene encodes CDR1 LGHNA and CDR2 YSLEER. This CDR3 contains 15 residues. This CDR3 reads CASSQGQGFGETQYF. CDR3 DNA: TGCGCCAGCAGCCAAGGCCAGGGTTTTGGAGAGACCCAGTACTTC.

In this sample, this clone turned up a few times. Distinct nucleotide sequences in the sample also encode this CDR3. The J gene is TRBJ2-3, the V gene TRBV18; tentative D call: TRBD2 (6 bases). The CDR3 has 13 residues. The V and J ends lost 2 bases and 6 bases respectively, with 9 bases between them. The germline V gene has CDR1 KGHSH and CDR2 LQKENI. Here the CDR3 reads CASSPTGRDTQYF. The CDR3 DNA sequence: TGTGCCAGCTCACCAACGGGGAGGGATACGCAGTATTTT.

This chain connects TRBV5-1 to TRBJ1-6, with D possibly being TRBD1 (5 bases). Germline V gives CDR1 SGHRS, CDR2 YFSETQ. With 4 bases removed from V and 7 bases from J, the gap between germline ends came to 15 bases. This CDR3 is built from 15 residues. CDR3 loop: CASSTSGNRNSPLHF. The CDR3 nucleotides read TGCGCCAGCAGCACCTCAGGGAATCGGAATTCACCCCTCCACTTT.

CDR3 region: CASGLVPGGGYEQYF. CDR3 sequence (DNA): TGTGCTAGTGGTTTGGTACCGGGGGGAGGCTACGAGCAGTACTTC. The chain couples TRBV12-5 to TRBJ2-7; 7 nucleotides line up with TRBD2. This CDR3 is built from 15 residues. V shed 0 bases, J shed 3 bases, and the junction held 5 bases outside the gene matches. Germline lookup yields CDR1 LGHNT and CDR2 FRNRAP.

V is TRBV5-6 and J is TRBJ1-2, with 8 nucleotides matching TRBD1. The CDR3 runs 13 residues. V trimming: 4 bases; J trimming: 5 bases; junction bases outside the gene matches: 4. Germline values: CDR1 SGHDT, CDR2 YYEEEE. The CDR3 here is CASSPDRGYGYTF. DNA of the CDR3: TGTGCCAGCAGCCCAGACAGGGGTTATGGCTACACCTTC.

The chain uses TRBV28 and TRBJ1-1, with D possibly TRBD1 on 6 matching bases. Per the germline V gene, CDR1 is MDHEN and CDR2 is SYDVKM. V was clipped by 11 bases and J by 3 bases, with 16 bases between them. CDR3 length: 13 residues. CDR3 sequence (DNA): TGTGCCTCCCCTCCCCCAGGGGACACTGAAGCTTTCTTT. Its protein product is CASPPPGDTEAFF.

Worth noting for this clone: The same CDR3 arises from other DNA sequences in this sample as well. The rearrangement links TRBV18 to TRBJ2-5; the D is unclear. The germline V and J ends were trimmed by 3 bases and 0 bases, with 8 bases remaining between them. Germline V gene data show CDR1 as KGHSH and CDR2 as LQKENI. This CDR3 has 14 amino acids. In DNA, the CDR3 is TGTGCCAGCTCACCGGCCGGAGACCAAGAGACCCAGTACTTC. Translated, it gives CASSPAGDQETQYF.

CDR3 coding DNA: TGTGCCTGGAGTCCCCAAGGGGTCAAGAATCACCAGCCCCAGCATTTT. It translates to CAWSPQGVKNHQPQHF. The V gene is TRBV30, the J gene TRBJ1-5; D is possibly TRBD1 (5 bases). Trimming took 2 bases from V and 7 from J, leaving 21 bases between them. Looked up from germline, CDR1 is GTSNPN and CDR2 is SVGIG (reference sequence). The CDR3 covers 16 residues.

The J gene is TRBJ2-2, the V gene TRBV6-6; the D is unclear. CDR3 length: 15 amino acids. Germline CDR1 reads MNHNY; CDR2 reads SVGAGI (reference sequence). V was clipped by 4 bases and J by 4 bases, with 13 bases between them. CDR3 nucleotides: TGTGCCAGCAGTTGGTGGCCTAGTACCACCGGGGAGCTGTTTTTT. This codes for CASSWWPSTTGELFF.

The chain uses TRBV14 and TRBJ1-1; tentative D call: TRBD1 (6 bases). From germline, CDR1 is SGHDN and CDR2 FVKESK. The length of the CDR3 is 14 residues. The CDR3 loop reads CATPVARGWVRAFF. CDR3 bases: TGTGCAACCCCCGTCGCCAGGGGTTGGGTAAGAGCTTTCTTT.

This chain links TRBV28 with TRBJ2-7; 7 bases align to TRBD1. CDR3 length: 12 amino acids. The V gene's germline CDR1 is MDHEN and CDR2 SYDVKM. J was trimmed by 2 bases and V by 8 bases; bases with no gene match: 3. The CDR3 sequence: CASGQEPYEQYF. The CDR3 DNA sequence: TGTGCCAGCGGACAGGAGCCCTACGAGCAGTACTTC.

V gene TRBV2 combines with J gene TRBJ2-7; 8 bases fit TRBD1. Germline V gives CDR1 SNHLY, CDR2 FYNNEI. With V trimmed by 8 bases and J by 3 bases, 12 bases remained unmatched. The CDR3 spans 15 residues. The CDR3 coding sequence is TGTGCCAGCGAGGCAGGGGGCTCCCCTCTCTACGAGCAGTACTTC. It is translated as CASEAGGSPLYEQYF.

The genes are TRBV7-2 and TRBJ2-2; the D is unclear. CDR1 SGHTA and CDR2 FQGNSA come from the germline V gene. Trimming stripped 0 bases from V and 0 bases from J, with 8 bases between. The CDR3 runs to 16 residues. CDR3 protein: CASSLARLANTGELFF. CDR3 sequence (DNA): TGTGCCAGCAGCTTAGCCAGGCTGGCGAACACCGGGGAGCTGTTTTTT.

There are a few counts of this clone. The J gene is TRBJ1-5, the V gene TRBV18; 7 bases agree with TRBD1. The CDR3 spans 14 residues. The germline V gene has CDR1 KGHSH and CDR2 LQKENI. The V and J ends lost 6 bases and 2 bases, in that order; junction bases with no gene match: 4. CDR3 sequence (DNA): TGTGCCAGCTCCGGGACAGCGGGCAATCAGCCCCAGCATTTT. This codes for CASSGTAGNQPQHF.

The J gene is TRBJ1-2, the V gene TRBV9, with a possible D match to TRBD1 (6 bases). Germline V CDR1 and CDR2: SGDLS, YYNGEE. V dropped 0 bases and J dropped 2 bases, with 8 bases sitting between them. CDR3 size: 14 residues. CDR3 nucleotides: TGTGCCAGCAGCGTAGGGACAGCCAACTATGGCTACACCTTC. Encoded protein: CASSVGTANYGYTF. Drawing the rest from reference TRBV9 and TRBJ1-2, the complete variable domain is DSGVTQTPKHLITATGQRVTLRCSPRSGDLSVYWYQQSLDQGLQFLIQYYNGEERAKGNILERFSAQQFPDLHSELNLSSLELGDSALYFCASSVGTANYGYTFGSGTRLTVV.

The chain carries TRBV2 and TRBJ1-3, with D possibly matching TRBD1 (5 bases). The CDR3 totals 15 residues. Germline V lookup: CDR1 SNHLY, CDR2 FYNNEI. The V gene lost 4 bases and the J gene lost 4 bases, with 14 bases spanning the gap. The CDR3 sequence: CASSVGGSGGNTIYF. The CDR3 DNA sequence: TGTGCCAGCAGTGTTGGGGGGTCGGGGGGAAACACCATATATTTT.

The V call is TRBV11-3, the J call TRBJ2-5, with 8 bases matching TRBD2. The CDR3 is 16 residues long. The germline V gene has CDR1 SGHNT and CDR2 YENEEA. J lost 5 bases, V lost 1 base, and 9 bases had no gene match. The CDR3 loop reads CASSLAPGGRGETQYF. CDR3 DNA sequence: TGTGCCAGCAGCTTAGCCCCGGGGGGGCGAGGCGAGACCCAGTACTTC.

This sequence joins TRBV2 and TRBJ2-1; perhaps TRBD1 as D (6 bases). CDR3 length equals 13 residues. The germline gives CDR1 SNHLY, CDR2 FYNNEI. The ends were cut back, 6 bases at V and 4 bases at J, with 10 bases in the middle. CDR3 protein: CASRATGYNEQFF. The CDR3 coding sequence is TGTGCCAGCAGGGCTACAGGGTACAATGAGCAGTTCTTC.

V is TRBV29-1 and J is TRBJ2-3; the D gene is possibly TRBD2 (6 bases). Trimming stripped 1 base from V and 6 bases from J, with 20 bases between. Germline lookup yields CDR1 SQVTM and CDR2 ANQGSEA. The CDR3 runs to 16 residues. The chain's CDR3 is CSVEVAGLSLADTQYF. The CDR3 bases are TGCAGCGTTGAAGTTGCGGGACTCAGTCTCGCGGATACGCAGTATTTT.

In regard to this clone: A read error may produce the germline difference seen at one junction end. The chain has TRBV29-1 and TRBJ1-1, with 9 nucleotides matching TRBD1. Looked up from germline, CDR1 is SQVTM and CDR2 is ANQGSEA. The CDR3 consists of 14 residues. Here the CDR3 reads CSAKGGTGNTEAYF. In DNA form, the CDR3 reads TGCAGCGCCAAGGGCGGGACAGGGAACACTGAAGCTTACTTT.

In DNA form, the CDR3 reads TGTGCCAGCAGCACCCGACTAGCGGGGGACAATGAGCAGTTCTTC. Translation gives CASSTRLAGDNEQFF. This chain joins TRBV11-3 and TRBJ2-1; 12 bases line up with TRBD2. This CDR3 spans 15 amino acids. The junction had 4 bases not matched to a gene; V was cut back by 5 bases and J by 5 bases. Germline V gene lookup returns CDR1 SGHNT and CDR2 YENEEA.

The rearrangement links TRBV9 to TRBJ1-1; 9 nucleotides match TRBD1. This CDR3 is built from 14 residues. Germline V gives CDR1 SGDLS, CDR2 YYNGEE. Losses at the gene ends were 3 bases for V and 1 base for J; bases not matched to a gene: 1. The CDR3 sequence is CASSAGQGNTEAFF. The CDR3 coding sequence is TGTGCCAGCAGCGCGGGACAGGGGAACACTGAAGCTTTCTTT.

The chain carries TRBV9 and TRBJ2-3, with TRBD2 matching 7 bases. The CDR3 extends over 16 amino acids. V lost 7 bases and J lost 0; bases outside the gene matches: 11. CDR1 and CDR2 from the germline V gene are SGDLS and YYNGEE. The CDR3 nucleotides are TGTGCCAGCGGAGGGTCGGCGGGGGTGAGCACAGATACGCAGTATTTT. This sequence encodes CASGGSAGVSTDTQYF. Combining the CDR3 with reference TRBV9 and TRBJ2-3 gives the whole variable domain DSGVTQTPKHLITATGQRVTLRCSPRSGDLSVYWYQQSLDQGLQFLIQYYNGEERAKGNILERFSAQQFPDLHSELNLSSLELGDSALYFCASGGSAGVSTDTQYFGPGTRLTVL.

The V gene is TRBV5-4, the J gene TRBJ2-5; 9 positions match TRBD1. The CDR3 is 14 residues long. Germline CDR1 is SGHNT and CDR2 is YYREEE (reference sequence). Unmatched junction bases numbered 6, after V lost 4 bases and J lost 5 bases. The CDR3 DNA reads TGTGCCAGCAGCACTGGACAGGGGCCGGAGACCCAGTACTTC. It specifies CASSTGQGPETQYF. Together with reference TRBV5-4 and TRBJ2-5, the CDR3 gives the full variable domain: ETGVTQSPTHLIKTRGQQVTLRCSSQSGHNTVSWYQQALGQGPQFIFQYYREEENGRGNFPPRFSGLQFPNYSSELNVNALELDDSALYLCASSTGQGPETQYFGPGTRLLVL.

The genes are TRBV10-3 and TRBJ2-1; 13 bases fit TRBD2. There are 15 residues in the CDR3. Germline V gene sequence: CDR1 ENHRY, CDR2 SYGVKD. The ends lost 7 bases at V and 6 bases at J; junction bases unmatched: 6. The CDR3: CAINHGTSGTNEQFF. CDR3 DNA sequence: TGTGCCATCAATCACGGGACTAGCGGGACCAATGAGCAGTTCTTC.

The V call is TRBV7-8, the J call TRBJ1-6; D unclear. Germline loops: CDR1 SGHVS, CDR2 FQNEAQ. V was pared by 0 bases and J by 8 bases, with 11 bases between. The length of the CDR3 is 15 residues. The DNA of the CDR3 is TGTGCCAGCAGCTTAGCGGGAGGGTCCGATTCACCCCTCCACTTT. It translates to CASSLAGGSDSPLHF.